This T cell receptor (beta chain) was observed in a study of blood T cells in healthy people across ages (dated by TCRdb to between 2015 and 2017). Study-level background: In model experiments, template switching captured roughly one uniquely barcoded TCR beta cDNA molecule for every two T cells. Using deep sequencing normalized with unique cDNA molecular identifiers, the study measured how TCR beta repertoire diversity changes with age. Four age groups were formed from the donors: young (average 16 years), middle-aged (around 40), aged (under 70) and long-lived (more than 75). To avoid experimental bias, donors of different ages were randomly spread across the sequencing lanes. Using the same blood draw, the study looked at two additional independent replicas of 1 million unique cDNA reads for two donors, one aged 18 to 30 and the other aged 80 or older.

The 39 donors, aged 6 to 90 years, were systemically healthy Caucasian individuals from Russia. Each donor gave about 9.7 milliliters of peripheral blood, drawn into EDTA-treated Vacutainer tubes. Ficoll-Paque density-gradient centrifugation was used to isolate PBMCs, with at least 7 million per sample. Trizol reagent was used to extract total RNA from the PBMCs, yielding at least 5.5 micrograms per sample. For every donor, an aliquot of PBMCs went through flow cytometry to measure the percentages of naive CD45RAhigh/CD27high T cells. This clonotype was observed a handful of times. Its target antigen remains unknown. Base-call qualities are not available, and no considerably larger clone is one nucleotide away. The method was 5' RACE. TCRdb shows the sequencer as Illumina HiSeq 2500. A second roughly 6 to 12 cycle PCR used a sample-barcoded 5' primer and a J-beta primer mix. A template-switch 5' adaptor carrying 12 random nucleotides introduced a unique molecular identifier onto each TCR beta cDNA molecule. Each sample yielded at least 2.5 million CDR3-containing paired-end reads. All of the RNA was converted into first-strand cDNA using the Mint cDNA synthesis kit, with a TRBC-specific oligonucleotide serving as the primer. After uracil-DNA glycosylase treatment, a first 18-cycle PCR used universal primers M1SS and BC2_uni_R on all cDNA. In the original analysis: For normalization, 1 million high-quality reads, each with a distinct molecular identifier, were randomly selected from each sample. Instead of being binned into consensus sequences, reads with shared molecular identifiers were discarded. MiTCR, set to a Q25 quality threshold and the strictest error-elimination algorithm, was used for CDR3 identification, clonotype clustering and error correction. A nonparametric unseen species model using Euler transformation provided a lower-bound estimate of total TCR beta diversity. Using fastp at Q25 and MiXCR, TCRdb reprocessed the public reads and kept productive beta chains. Identical CDR3 proteins give one entry, which carries the most common genes and DNA. These V and J calls derive from TCRdb rather than the authors' analysis. The sample table records under 750,000 distinct CDR3 sequences; about 45% of these occur just once. In total, the top ten clones hold roughly 24% of the sample.

Broader findings and caveats from the paper: Compared with the aged group, the long-lived group had more naive CD4+ T cells, fewer expanded clones and increased TCR diversity, a pattern suggesting age selection. Observed TCR beta diversity per million T cells fell roughly linearly with age, and a significant reduction was already apparent by age around 44. Donor CMV infection status was unknown, potentially confounding age-related changes in expanded clonotypes. There was a strong correlation between observed TCR beta diversity and the percentage of naive T cells measured by flow cytometry. Estimates of total diversity from one million sequenced T cells were regarded as lower bounds and underestimates. Since profiling was done on bulk unsorted PBMCs, naive and antigen-experienced compartments could not be conclusively compared.

The sequence came from a man of 80 years or more in good health. Sequencing input: blood.

The CDR3 here reads CSARDQGLAGTEQFF. The DNA sequence is TGCAGTGCTAGAGATCAGGGACTAGCGGGAACTGAGCAGTTCTTC. Recombination joined TRBV20-1 with TRBJ2-1; 13 of the junction bases match TRBD2. V ends up 0 bases short and J 9 bases short, with an unmatched junction base count of 5. CDR3 length: 15 amino acids, cysteine to phenylalanine. Only the CDR3 portion is preserved as DNA: 45 bases, with reading frame beginning at the first base. The germline V gene (reference sequence) specifies DFQATT as CDR1 and SNEGSKA as CDR2.